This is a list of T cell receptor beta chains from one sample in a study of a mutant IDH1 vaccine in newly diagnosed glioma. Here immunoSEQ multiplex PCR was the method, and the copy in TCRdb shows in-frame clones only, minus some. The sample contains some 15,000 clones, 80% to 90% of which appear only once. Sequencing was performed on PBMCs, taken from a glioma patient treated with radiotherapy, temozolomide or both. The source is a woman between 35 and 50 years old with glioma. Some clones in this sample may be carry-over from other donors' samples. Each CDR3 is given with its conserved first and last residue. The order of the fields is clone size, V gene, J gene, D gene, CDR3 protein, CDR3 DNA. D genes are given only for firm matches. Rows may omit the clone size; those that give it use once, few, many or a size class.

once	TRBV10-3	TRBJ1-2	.	CAISETGGRSGYTF	TGTGCCATCAGTGAGACCGGGGGCAGGAGCGGCTACACCTTC
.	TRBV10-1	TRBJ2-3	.	CASSEGLDISDTQYF	TGCGCCAGCAGTGAGGGTCTAGATATTTCAGATACGCAGTATTTT
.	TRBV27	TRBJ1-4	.	CASSLTLGRATNEKLFF	TGTGCCAGCAGTTTGACATTAGGCAGGGCAACTAATGAAAAACTGTTTTTT
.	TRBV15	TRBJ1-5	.	CATSRNHQLGLVSQPQHF	TGTGCCACCAGCAGAAACCACCAACTAGGACTAGTGAGTCAGCCCCAGCATTTT
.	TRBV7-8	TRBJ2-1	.	CASSLVGGNYYNEQFF	TGTGCCAGCAGCTTAGTTGGGGGGAACTACTACAATGAGCAGTTCTTC
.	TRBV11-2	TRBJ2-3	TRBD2	CASSFPSGPRRGDTQYF	TGTGCCAGCAGCTTCCCTAGCGGGCCCCGGAGGGGAGATACGCAGTATTTT
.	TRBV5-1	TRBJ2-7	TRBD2	CASSLMAGGPLAEQYF	TGCGCCAGCAGCCTGATGGCGGGAGGGCCCCTCGCCGAGCAGTACTTC
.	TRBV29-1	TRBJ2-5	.	CSVEEGGIQETQYF	TGCAGCGTTGAAGAAGGGGGGATCCAAGAGACCCAGTACTTC
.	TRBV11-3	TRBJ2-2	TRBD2	CASSLGLAGDPNTGELFF	TGTGCCAGCAGCTTAGGGCTAGCGGGGGACCCGAACACCGGGGAGCTGTTTTTT
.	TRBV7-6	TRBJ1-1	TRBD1	CASSTQGGTEAFF	TGTGCCAGCAGTACCCAGGGGGGGACTGAAGCTTTCTTT
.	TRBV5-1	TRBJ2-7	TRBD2	CASSLVSQRDYSYEQYF	TGCGCCAGCAGCTTGGTTTCCCAGCGGGATTACTCCTACGAGCAGTACTTC
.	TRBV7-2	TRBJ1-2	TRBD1	CASSPSRGDGQGFYGYTF	TGTGCCAGCAGCCCCTCCCGGGGGGATGGACAGGGGTTCTATGGCTACACCTTC
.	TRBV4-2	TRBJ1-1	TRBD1	CASSQDETGTNTEAFF	TGTGCCAGCAGCCAAGATGAGACAGGGACTAACACTGAAGCTTTCTTT
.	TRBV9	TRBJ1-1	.	CASSVRVRRGTEAFF	TGTGCCAGCAGCGTCCGGGTCCGTCGAGGGACTGAAGCTTTCTTT
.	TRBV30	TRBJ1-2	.	CAWGGGGQAYGYTF	TGTGCCTGGGGAGGTGGGGGCCAGGCCTATGGCTACACCTTC
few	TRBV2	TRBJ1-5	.	CASSVDLGGQPQHF	TGTGCCAGCAGTGTAGATTTGGGGGGACAGCCCCAGCATTTT
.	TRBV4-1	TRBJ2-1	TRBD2	CASSHRLAGSYEQFF	TGCGCCAGCAGCCACAGACTAGCGGGAAGCTATGAGCAGTTCTTC
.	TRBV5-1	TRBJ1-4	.	CASSLGGMETEKLFF	TGCGCCAGCAGCTTAGGAGGAATGGAGACTGAAAAACTGTTTTTT
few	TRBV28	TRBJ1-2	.	CASSFRGYGYTF	TGTGCCAGCAGTTTTAGGGGCTATGGCTACACCTTC
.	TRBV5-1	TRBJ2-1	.	CASREAGAYNEQFF	TGCGCCAGCAGGGAGGCGGGGGCATACAATGAGCAGTTCTTC
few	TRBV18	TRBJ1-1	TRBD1	CASDPGQLAEAFF	TGTGCCAGCGATCCGGGACAGCTCGCTGAAGCTTTCTTT
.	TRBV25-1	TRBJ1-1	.	CASRPLGQGNTEAFF	TGTGCCAGCAGACCCTTAGGGCAGGGGAACACTGAAGCTTTCTTT